This T cell receptor beta chain derives from a study of T-cell reconstitution after alpha-beta-depleted transplantation in children. Preparation of the TCRbeta library involved a method that used unique molecular identifiers. TCRdb re-analysed the PCR reads in MiXCR, keeping a single row per CDR3 protein. The sample lists a few hundred thousand distinct CDR3 sequences; around 10% were seen once. Trimming pared 0 bases from V and 5 bases from J, leaving 14 bases between. The CDR3 has 14 amino acids. Germline V gene lookup returns CDR1 DFQATT and CDR2 SNEGSKA (reference sequence). The TCR was taken from a boy less than two years old with acute myeloid leukemia, due to receive a stem cell transplant. This chain connects TRBV20-1 to TRBJ2-7, with D perhaps TRBD2 (5 bases). The sample was PBMCs, taken before TCRalphabeta/CD19-depleted stem cell transplant. The CDR3 reads CSARDFAGSDEQYF. The CDR3 region has the DNA TGCAGTGCTAGAGATTTCGCGGGCAGCGACGAGCAGTACTTC.